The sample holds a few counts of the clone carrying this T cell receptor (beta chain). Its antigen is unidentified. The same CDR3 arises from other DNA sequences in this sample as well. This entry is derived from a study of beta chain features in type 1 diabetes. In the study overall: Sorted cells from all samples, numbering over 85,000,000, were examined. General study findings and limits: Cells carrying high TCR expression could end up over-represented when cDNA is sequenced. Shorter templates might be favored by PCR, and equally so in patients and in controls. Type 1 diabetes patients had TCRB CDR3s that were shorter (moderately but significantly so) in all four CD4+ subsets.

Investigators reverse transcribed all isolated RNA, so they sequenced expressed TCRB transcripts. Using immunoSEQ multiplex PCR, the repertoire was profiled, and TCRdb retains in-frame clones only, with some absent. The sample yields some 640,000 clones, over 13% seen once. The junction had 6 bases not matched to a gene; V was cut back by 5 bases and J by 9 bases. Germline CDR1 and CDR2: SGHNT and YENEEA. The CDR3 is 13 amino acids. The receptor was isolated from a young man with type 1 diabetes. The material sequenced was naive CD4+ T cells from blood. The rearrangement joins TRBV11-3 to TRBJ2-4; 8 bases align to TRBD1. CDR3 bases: TGTGCCAGCAGCATAGGACAGGGTGGCATTCAGTACTTC. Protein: CASSIGQGGIQYF.